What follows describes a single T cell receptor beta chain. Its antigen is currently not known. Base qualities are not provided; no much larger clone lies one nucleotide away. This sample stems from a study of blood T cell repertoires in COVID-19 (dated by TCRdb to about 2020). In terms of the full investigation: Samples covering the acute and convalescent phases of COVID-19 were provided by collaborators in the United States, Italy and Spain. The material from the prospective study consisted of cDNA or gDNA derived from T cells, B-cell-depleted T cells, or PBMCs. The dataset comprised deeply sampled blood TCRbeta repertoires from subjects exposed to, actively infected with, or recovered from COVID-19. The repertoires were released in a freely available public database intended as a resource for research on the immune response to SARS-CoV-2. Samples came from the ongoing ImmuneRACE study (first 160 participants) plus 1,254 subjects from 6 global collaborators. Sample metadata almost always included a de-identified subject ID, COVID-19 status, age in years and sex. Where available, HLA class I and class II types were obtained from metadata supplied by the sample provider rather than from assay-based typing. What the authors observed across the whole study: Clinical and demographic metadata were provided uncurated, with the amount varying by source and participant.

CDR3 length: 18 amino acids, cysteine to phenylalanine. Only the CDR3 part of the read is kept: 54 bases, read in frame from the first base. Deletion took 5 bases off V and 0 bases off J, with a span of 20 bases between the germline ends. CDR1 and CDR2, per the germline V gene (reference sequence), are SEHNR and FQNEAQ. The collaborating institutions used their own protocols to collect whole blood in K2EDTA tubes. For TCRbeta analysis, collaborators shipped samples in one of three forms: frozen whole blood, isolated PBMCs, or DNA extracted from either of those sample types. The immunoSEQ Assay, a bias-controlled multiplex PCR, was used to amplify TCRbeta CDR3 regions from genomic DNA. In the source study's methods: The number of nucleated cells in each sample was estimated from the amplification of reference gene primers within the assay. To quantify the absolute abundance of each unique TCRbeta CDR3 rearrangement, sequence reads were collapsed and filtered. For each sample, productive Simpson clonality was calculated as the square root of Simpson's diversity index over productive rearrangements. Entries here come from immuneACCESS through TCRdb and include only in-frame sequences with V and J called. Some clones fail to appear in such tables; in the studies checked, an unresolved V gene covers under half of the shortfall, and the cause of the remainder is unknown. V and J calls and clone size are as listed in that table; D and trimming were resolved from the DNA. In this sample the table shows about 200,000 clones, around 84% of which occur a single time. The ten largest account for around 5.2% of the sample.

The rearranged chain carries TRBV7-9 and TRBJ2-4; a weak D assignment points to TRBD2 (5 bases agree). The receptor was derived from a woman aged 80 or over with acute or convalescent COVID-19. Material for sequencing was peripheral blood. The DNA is TGTGCCAGCAGCCCCCTAGCACAACAGATCATAGCCAAAAACATTCAGTACTTC. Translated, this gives CASSPLAQQIIAKNIQYF.